This T cell receptor beta chain was profiled in a study of T cell repertoires in cytomegalovirus infection. Study-level information: It can be stated that public TCR beta signatures indicated CMV infection as well as a matching HLA type. Broader study findings: Clonotype analysis showed dominance of the ex vivo response by HLA-C-restricted CMV-specific TCR beta clonotypes. There were carriers of CMV plus the relevant HLA, and cumulative public TCR beta family frequency identified them.

This clonotype appeared many times. Its antigen remains unidentified. This CDR3 has 14 amino acids. V shed 5 bases, J shed 6 bases, and the junction held 3 bases outside the gene matches. Germline CDR1 reads SGHTA; CDR2 reads FQGNSA. TCRdb redid the calling of the reads with MiXCR, one entry per CDR3 protein. Among roughly 630,000 distinct CDR3 sequences, 20% to 25% were seen once, and the ten largest hold 8%. The sequenced sample was CD8+ T cells from PBMCs. This sequence was found in a human donor in good health (CMV status not recorded). Some clones in this sample may be carry-over from other donors' samples. The chain joins TRBV7-2 to TRBJ2-2; TRBD2 aligns across 10 bases. The CDR3 loop is CASSPGLAPGELFF. The CDR3 DNA reads TGTGCCAGCAGCCCGGGACTAGCGCCCGGGGAGCTGTTTTTT.